The entry below describes one TCR beta chain. The target antigen is unknown. The sample is drawn from a study of identical twins. Study-level findings and limits: Within twin pairs, the out-of-frame alpha sequences they shared showed excess low generation probability. For out-of-frame beta sequences, excess twin sharing was weaker.

It was template switching that added a universal primer site, and there were unique molecular identifiers on the cDNA. TCRdb reprocessed the 5' RACE reads via MiXCR and lists one record per CDR3 protein. The table lists 690,000 or so distinct CDR3 sequences, 8.5% to 9% of them singletons. The CDR3 sequence is 16 residues long. Germline-derived CDR1 and CDR2 are SEHNR and FQNEAQ (reference sequence). Trimming pared 5 bases from V and 4 bases from J, leaving 17 bases between. These data also featured in a second study, about yellow fever vaccine responses in identical twins. That source notes: Twins' vaccine T cell responses reportedly seemed partly convergent and partly personalized.

The chain uses TRBV7-9 and TRBJ1-4; the D gene is possibly TRBD1 (5 bases). The origin of this receptor is a woman aged 18 to 35 in good health. The sequenced sample consisted of PBMCs. The CDR3 loop reads CASSRSGSYGNEKLFF. The CDR3 DNA sequence: TGTGCCAGCAGCCGATCAGGGTCTTACGGTAATGAAAAACTGTTTTTT.